A single sample is the source of the 5 T cell receptor beta chains below, sequenced in a study of long-term antiretroviral therapy in people with HIV. immunoSEQ v3.0 was run at survey level. Here immunoSEQ multiplex PCR was the method, and the copy in TCRdb shows in-frame clones only, minus some. The sample records 40,000 to 50,000 clones, approximately 94% being singletons. Sequenced here: unsorted PBMCs, sampled about 9 years after starting antiretroviral therapy. The receptors were gathered from a man aged 25-40 years with HIV.

The rearrangement uses TRBV28 and TRBJ2-7, with D unclear. The CDR3 covers 15 residues. CDR1 and CDR2 (germline): MDHEN, SYDVKM. Trimming cost V 2 bases and J 1 base, with 12 bases left between them. This CDR3 reads CASSLPASGSYEQYF. The CDR3 region has the DNA TGTGCCAGCAGTTTACCTGCCTCGGGTTCCTACGAGCAGTACTTC.

This chain uses TRBV9 with TRBJ2-3; D could derive from TRBD1 or TRBD2 (5 bases each). CDR1 and CDR2 (germline): SGDLS, YYNGEE. V was shortened by 1 base and J by 2 bases, with 11 bases between the two germline ends. The CDR3 is 15 residues long. In DNA form, the CDR3 reads TGTGCCAGCAGCGTATCCCGGGGCGCCACAGATACGCAGTATTTT. Its translation: CASSVSRGATDTQYF.

The chain is built from TRBV7-9 and TRBJ1-2, with a tentative D call TRBD1 (5 bases). There are 13 residues in the CDR3. The germline V gene encodes CDR1 SEHNR and CDR2 FQNEAQ (reference sequence). Trimming shortened V by 0 bases and J by 9 bases, and 11 bases separated the two germline ends. In DNA, the CDR3 is TGTGCCAGCAGCTTAGCGGGGGATAGGAGCTACACCTTC. Translation gives CASSLAGDRSYTF. The whole variable domain, filled in from reference TRBV7-9 and TRBJ1-2, reads DTGVSQNPRHKITKRGQNVTFRCDPISEHNRLYWYRQTLGQGPEFLTYFQNEAQLEKSRLLSDRFSAERPKGSFSTLEIQRTEQGDSAMYLCASSLAGDRSYTFGSGTRLTVV.

The rearrangement uses TRBV10-3 and TRBJ1-6, with a weak D call TRBD1 (5 bases). This CDR3 is built from 15 residues. Germline V gene data show CDR1 as ENHRY and CDR2 as SYGVKD. V was cut by 6 bases and J by 8 bases, with 17 bases left in between. DNA of the CDR3: TGTGCCATCAGGGGGGAGGGGTGGGACTATTCACCCCTCCACTTT. It specifies CAIRGEGWDYSPLHF.

This clone occurred once. The CDR3 DNA is TGTGCCAGCAGCTTGGGGCAGGGGGAGGGAGAGACCCAGTACTTC. It yields the protein CASSLGQGEGETQYF. The chain joins TRBV5-4 to TRBJ2-5; D is possibly TRBD1 or TRBD2 (7 bases each). CDR1 is SGHNT, CDR2 YYREEE, per germline (reference sequence). The CDR3 sequence is 15 residues long. The ends were cut back, 0 bases at V and 4 bases at J, with 13 bases in the middle.